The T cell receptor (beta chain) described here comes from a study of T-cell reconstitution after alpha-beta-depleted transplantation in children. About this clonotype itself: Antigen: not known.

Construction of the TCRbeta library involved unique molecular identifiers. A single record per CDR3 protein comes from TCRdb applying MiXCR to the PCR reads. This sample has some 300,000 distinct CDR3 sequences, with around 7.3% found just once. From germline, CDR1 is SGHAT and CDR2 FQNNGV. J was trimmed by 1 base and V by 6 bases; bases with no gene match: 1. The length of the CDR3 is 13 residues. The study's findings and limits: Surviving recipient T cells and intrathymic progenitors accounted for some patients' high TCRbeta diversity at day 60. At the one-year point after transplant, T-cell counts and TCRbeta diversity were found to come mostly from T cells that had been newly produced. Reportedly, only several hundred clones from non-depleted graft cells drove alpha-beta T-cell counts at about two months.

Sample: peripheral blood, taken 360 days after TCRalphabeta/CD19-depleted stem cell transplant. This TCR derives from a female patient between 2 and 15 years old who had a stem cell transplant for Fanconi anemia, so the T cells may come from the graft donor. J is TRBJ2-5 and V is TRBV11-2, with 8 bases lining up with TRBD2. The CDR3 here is CASRRGAQETQYF. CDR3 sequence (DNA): TGTGCCAGCAGGCGGGGGGCCCAAGAGACCCAGTACTTC.